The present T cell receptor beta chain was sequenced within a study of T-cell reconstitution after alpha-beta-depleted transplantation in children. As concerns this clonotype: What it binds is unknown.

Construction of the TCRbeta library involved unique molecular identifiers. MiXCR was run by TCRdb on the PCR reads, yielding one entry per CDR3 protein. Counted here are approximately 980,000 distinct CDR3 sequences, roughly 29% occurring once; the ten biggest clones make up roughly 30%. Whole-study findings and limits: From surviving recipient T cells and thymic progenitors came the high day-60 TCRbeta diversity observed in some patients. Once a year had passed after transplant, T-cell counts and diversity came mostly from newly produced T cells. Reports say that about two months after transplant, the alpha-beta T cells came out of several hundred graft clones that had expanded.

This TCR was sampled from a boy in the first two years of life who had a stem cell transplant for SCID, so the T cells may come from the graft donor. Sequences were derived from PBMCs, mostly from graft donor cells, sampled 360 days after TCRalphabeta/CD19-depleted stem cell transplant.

Here the CDR3 DNA reads TGTGCCAGCAGTCTTAACGGGGCGGGGGGCACTGAAGCTTTCTTT. It encodes CASSLNGAGGTEAFF. J is TRBJ1-1 and V is TRBV12-3 or TRBV12-4, with a possible D match to TRBD1 (5 bases). The CDR3 totals 15 residues. V lost 5 bases and J 4 bases, leaving 17 bases between the germline ends.